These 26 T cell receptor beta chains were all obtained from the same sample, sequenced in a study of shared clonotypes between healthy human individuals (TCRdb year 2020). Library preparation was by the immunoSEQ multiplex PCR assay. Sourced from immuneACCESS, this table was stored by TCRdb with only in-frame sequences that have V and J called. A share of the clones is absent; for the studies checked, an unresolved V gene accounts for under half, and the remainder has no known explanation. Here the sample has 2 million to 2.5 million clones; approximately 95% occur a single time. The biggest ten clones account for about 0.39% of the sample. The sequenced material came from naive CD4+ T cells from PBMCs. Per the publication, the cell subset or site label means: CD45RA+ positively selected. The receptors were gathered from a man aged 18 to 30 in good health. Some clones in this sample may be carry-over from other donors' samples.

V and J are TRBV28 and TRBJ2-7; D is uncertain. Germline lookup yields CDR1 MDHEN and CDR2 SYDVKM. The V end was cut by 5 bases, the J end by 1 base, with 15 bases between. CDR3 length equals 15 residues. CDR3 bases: TGTGCCAGCAGTCCGGGTTACGCCCGGTCCTACGAGCAGTACTTC. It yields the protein CASSPGYARSYEQYF.

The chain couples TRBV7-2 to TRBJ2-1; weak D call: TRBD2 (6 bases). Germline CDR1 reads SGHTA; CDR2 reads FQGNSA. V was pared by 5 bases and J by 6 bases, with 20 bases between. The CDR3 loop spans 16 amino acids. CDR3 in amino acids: CASSREGLLGGNEQFF. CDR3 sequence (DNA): TGTGCCAGCAGCCGCGAAGGGCTCCTGGGGGGCAATGAGCAGTTCTTC.

The CDR3 coding sequence is TGTGCCAGCAGCACCCGGGACCTGGGGGCCAATGAGCAGTTCTTC. This translates into CASSTRDLGANEQFF. This sequence joins TRBV7-2 and TRBJ2-1, with D maybe TRBD1 (6 bases). The germline gives CDR1 SGHTA, CDR2 FQGNSA. The CDR3 sequence is 15 residues long. Trimming removed 5 bases at V and 6 bases at J, with 17 bases between.

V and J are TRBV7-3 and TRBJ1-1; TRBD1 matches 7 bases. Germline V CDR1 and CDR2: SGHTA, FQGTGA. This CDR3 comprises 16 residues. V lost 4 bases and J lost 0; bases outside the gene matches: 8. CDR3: CASSSGLQGLNTEAFF. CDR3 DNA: TGTGCCAGCAGCTCAGGGCTACAGGGGCTGAACACTGAAGCTTTCTTT.

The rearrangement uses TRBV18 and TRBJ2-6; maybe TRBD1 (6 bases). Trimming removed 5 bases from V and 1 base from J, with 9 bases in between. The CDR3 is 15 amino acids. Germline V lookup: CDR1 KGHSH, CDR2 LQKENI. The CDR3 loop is CASSYTGSGANVLTF. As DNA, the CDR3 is TGTGCCAGCTCATATACAGGGTCTGGGGCCAACGTCCTGACTTTC.

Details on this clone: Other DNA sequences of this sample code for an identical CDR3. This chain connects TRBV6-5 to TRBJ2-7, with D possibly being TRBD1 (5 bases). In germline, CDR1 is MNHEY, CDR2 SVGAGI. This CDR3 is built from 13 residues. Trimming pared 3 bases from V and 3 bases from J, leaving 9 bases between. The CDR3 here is CASSYDRNYEQYF. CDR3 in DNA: TGTGCCAGCAGTTATGACAGAAACTACGAGCAGTACTTC.

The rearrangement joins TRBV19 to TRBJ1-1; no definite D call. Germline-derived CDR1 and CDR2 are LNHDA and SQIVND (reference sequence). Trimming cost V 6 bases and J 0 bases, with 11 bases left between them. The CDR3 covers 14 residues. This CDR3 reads CASRGLPMNTEAFF. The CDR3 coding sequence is TGTGCCAGTAGAGGGTTACCGATGAACACTGAAGCTTTCTTT.

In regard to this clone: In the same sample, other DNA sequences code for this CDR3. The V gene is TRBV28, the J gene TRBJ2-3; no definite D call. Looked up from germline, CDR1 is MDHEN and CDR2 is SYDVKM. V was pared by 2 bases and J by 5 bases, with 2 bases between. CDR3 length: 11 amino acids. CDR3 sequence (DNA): TGTGCCAGCAGTTTACTAGATACGCAGTATTTT. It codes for CASSLLDTQYF.

The CDR3 nucleotides are TGTGCCAGCAGCCCAGGGGATTTAGGTGGCTACACCTTC. Residues: CASSPGDLGGYTF. V gene TRBV28 combines with J gene TRBJ1-2; possibly TRBD1 for D (6 bases). The V end lost 6 bases, the J end lost 7 bases, and 15 bases lay between the germline ends. This CDR3 comprises 13 residues. Germline V lookup: CDR1 MDHEN, CDR2 SYDVKM.

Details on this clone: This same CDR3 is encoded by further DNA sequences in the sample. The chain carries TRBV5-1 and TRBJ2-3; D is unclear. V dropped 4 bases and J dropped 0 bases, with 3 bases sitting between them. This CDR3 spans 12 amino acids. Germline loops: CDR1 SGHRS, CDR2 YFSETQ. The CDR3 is CASSQSTDTQYF. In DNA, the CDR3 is TGCGCCAGCAGCCAAAGCACAGATACGCAGTATTTT.

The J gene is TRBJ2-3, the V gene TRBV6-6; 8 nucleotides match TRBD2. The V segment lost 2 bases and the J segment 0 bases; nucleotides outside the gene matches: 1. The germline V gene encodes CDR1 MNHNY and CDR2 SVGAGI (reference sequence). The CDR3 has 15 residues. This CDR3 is CASSYASGSTDTQYF. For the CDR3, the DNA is TGTGCCAGCAGTTACGCTAGCGGGAGCACAGATACGCAGTATTTT.

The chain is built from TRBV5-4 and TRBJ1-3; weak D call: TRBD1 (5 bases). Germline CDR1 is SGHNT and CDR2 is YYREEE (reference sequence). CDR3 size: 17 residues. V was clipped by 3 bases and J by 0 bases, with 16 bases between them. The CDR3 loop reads CASSWGGNEYSGNTIYF. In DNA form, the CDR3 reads TGTGCCAGCAGCTGGGGGGGTAACGAGTACTCTGGAAACACCATATATTTT.

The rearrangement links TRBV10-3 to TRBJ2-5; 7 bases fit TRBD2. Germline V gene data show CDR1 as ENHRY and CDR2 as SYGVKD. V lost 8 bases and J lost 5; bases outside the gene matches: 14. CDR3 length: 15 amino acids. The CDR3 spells CAIWGGGSGGETQYF. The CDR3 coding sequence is TGTGCCATCTGGGGTGGCGGGAGTGGAGGGGAGACCCAGTACTTC.

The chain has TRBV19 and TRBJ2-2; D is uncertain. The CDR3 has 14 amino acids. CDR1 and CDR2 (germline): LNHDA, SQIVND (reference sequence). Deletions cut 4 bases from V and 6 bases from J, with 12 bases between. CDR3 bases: TGTGCCAGTAGTACTACGTGGGAACCCGGGGAGCTGTTTTTT. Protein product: CASSTTWEPGELFF.

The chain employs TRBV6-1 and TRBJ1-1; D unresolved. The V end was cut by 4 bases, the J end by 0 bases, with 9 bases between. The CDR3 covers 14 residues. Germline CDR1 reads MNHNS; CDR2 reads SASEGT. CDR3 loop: CASSGAGMNTEAFF. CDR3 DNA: TGTGCCAGCAGTGGGGCGGGGATGAACACTGAAGCTTTCTTT.

This CDR3 reads CASSRAGPYEQYF. In DNA form, the CDR3 reads TGTGCCAGCAGCCGGGCCGGACCTTACGAGCAGTACTTC. The chain is built from TRBV27 and TRBJ2-7; D is unclear. V lost 6 bases to trimming and J lost 4 bases, with 13 bases between them. CDR1 and CDR2 (germline): MNHEY, SMNVEV (reference sequence). The CDR3 covers 13 residues.

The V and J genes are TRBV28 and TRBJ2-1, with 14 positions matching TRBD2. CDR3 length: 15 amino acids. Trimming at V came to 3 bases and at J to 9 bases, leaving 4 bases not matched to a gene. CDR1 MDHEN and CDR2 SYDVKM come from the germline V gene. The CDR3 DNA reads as TGTGCCAGCAGTTTCCAGGGACTAGCGGGAGTTGAGCAGTTCTTC. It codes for CASSFQGLAGVEQFF.

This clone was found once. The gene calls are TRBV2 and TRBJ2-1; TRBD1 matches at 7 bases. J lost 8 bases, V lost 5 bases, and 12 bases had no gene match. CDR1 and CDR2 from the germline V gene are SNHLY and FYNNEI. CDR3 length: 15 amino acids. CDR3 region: CASSNLYRGEDEQFF. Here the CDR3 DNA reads TGTGCCAGCAGTAACCTCTACAGGGGCGAGGATGAGCAGTTCTTC.

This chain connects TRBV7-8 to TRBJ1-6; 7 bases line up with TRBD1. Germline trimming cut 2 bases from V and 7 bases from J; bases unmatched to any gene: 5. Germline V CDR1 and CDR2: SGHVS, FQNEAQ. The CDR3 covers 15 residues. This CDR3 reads CASSLPDRVNSPLHF. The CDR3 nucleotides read TGTGCCAGCAGCTTACCCGACAGGGTCAATTCACCCCTCCACTTT. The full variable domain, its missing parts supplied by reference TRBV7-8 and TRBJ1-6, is GAGVSQSPRYKVAKRGQDVALRCDPISGHVSLFWYQQALGQGPEFLTYFQNEAQLDKSGLPSDRFFAERPEGSVSTLKIQRTQQEDSAVYLCASSLPDRVNSPLHFGNGTRLTVT.

The CDR3 nucleotides read TGTGCCACCAGCAGGCCAGGGGGCAGGGGTGAGCAGTTCTTC. This translates into CATSRPGGRGEQFF. The rearrangement joins TRBV15 to TRBJ2-1, with 8 bases identical to TRBD1. Germline trimming cut 3 bases from V and 9 bases from J; bases unmatched to any gene: 7. CDR1 is LNHNV and CDR2 is YYDKDF in the germline V gene (reference sequence). CDR3 length: 14 residues. Complete variable domain (other parts from reference TRBV15 and TRBJ2-1): DAMVIQNPRYQVTQFGKPVTLSCSQTLNHNVMYWYQQKSSQAPKLLFHYYDKDFNNEADTPDNFQSRRPNTSFCFLDIRSPGLGDTAMYLCATSRPGGRGEQFFGPGTRLTVL.

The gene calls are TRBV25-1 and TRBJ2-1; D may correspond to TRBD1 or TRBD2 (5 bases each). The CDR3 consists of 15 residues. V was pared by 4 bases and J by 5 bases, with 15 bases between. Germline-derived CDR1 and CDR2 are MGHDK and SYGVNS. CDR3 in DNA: TGTGCCAGCAGTGTACTAAGTCGGGGCCACAATGAGCAGTTCTTC. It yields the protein CASSVLSRGHNEQFF.

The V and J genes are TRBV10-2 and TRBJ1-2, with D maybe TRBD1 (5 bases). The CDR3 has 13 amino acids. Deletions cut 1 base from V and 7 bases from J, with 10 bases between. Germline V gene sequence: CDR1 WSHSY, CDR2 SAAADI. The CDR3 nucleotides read TGCGCCAGCAGTGAGTTTCCGGGGGGTGGCTACACCTTC. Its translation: CASSEFPGGGYTF.

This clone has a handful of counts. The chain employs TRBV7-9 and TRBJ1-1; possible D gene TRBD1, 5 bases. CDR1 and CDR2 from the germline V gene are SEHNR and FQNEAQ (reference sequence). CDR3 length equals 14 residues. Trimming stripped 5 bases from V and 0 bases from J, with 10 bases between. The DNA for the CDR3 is TGTGCCAGCAGCATAAGACAGATGAACACTGAAGCTTTCTTT. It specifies CASSIRQMNTEAFF.

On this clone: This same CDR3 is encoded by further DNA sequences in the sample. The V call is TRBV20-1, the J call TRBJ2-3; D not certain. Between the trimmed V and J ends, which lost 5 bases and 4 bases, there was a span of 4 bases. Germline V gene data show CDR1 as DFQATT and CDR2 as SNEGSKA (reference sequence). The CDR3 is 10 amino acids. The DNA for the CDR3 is TGCAGTGCTCGCCCAGATACGCAGTATTTT. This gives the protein CSARPDTQYF.

The CDR3 nucleotides read TGTGCCAGTAGGCCGGGACAGGGGTCCACCGGGGAGCTGTTTTTT. It specifies CASRPGQGSTGELFF. The V and J genes are TRBV19 and TRBJ2-2; 10 bases are a match to TRBD1. Trimming at V came to 6 bases and at J to 4 bases, leaving 5 bases not matched to a gene. The CDR3 is made up of 15 amino acids. Germline V CDR1 and CDR2: LNHDA, SQIVND (reference sequence).

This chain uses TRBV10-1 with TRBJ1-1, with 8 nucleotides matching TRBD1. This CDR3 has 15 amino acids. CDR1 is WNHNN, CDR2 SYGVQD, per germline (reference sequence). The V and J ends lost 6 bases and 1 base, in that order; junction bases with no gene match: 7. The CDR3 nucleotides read TGCGCCAGCAGGGAAGACAGGGGCCAGAACACTGAAGCTTTCTTT. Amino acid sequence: CASREDRGQNTEAFF.